One TCR beta chain is described in this entry. The target antigen is unknown. The sample comes from a study of memory CD4+ T cells and cytomegalovirus serostatus. Points from the study as a whole: CD4+ memory repertoires contained 67 of 164 reported CMV TCRbeta sequences. The CMV-associated TCR signature appears largely within the CD4+ memory repertoire.

Original methodology: Out-of-frame sequences were removed, leaving 2,204,828 distinct TCRbeta sequences. Clones were sequenced by immunoSEQ multiplex PCR, and TCRdb holds only the in-frame ones, with some missing. From that table come the V and J calls and clone size; the DNA was used to work out D and trimming. The sample holds more than 45,000 clones, roughly four fifths seen once. Single viable CD3+CD4+CD8-CD45RO+ cells were sorted as the memory CD4+ T cells. Serostatus was set by detecting CMV pp150, pp28, p38, p52 IgG. This CDR3 has 15 residues. Trimming removed 10 bases from V and 1 base from J; junction bases left unmatched: 8. The V gene's germline CDR1 is SNHLY and CDR2 FYNNEI.

The gene calls are TRBV2 and TRBJ2-3, with 10 bases matching TRBD2. Material: memory CD4+ T cells from blood. The TCR sequence derives from an adult in good health and CMV-seronegative. CDR3 in amino acids: CATHRLAGGTDTQYF. The CDR3 coding sequence is TGTGCCACCCACCGCCTAGCGGGGGGCACAGATACGCAGTATTTT.